This T cell receptor beta chain was sequenced in a study of T cells in Graves' hyperthyroidism and ophthalmopathy. Study information: It was at initial diagnosis, before any treatment, that peripheral blood was collected. Notes on the study in general: With a median lead of roughly 6.8 months before onset, the model predicted ophthalmopathy. Researchers report that a 13 V-J model separated ophthalmopathy from stable hyperthyroidism.

The CDR3 contains 14 residues. The ends were cut back, 8 bases at V and 14 bases at J, with 22 bases in the middle. CDR1 is MDHEN and CDR2 is SYDVKM in the germline V gene. This clonotype was counted between two and nine times. Its antigen is still unknown. Researchers took RNA transcripts and amplified the TCR beta CDR3 regions from them. When the TCR CDR3 underwent first-round RT-PCR, the HTBI primer set was used. Using its own MiXCR run on the multiplex PCR reads, TCRdb lists one record per CDR3 protein. The repertoire includes under 400,000 distinct CDR3 sequences, about 13% of them detected once, and roughly 9.2% sits in the top ten. The patients, who ranged from 18 to 65 in age, presented with newly diagnosed hyperthyroidism lasting under 2 months.

The sample consisted of blood. V is TRBV28 and J is TRBJ1-6; a weak D match, TRBD1 (5 bases). This receptor was obtained from a woman younger than 30 with Graves' hyperthyroidism. CDR3 sequence: CASQDGQGFLSLHF. The CDR3 DNA reads as TGTGCCAGCCAAGACGGGCAGGGTTTTTTATCCCTCCACTTT.